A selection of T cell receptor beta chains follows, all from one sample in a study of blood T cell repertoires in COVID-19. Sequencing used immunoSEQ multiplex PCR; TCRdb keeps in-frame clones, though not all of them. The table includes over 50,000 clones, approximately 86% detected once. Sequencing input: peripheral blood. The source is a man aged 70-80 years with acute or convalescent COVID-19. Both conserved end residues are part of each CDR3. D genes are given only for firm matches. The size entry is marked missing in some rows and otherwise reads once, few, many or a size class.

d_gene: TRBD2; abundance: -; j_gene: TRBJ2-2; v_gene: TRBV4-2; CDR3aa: CASSPGTSGRYTGELFF; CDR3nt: TGTGCCAGCAGCCCCGGGACTAGCGGGAGATACACCGGGGAGCTGTTTTTT
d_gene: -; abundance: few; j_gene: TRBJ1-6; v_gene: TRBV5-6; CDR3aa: CASSAGIENSPLHF; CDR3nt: TGTGCCAGCAGCGCAGGGATCGAGAATTCACCCCTCCACTTT
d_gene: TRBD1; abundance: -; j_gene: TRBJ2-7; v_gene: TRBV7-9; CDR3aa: CASSLGAGTGNTYEQYF; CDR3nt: TGTGCCAGCAGCTTAGGGGCCGGGACAGGGAACACCTACGAGCAGTACTTC
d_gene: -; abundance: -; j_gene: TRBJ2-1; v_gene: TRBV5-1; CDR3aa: CASSKLHEQFF; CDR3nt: TGCGCCAGCAGCAAACTGCATGAGCAGTTCTTC
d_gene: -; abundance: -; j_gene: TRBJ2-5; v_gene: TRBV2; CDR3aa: CASSQLLTRPQETQYF; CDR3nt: TGTGCCAGCAGTCAACTCCTGACTAGACCTCAAGAGACCCAGTACTTC
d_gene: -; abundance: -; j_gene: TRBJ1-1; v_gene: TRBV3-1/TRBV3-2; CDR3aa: CASSYRQMNTEAFF; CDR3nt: TGTGCCAGCAGCTACAGGCAAATGAACACTGAAGCTTTCTTT
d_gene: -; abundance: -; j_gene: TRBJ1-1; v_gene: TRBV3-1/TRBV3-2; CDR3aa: CASSQDTRGAFF; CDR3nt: TGTGCCAGCAGCCAAGATACCAGGGGAGCTTTCTTT
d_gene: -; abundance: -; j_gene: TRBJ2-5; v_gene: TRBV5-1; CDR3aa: CASSLTGMETQYF; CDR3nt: TGCGCCAGCAGCTTGACAGGGATGGAGACCCAGTACTTC
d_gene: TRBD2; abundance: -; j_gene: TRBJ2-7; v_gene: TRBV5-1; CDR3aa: CASSLEGGGEQYF; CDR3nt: TGCGCCAGCAGCCTGGAGGGCGGGGGCGAGCAGTACTTC
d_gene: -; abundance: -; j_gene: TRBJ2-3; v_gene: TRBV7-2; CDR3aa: CASSLVRARADTQYF; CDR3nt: TGTGCCAGCAGCTTAGTCAGGGCTAGGGCAGATACGCAGTATTTT
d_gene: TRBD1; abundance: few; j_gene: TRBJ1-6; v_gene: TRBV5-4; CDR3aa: CASSLAGDRSPLHF; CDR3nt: TGTGCCAGCAGCTTGGCAGGGGACAGGTCACCCCTCCACTTT
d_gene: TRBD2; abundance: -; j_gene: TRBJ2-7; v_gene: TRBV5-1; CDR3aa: CASSRLAGAHEQYF; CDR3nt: TGCGCCAGCAGCCGCCTAGCGGGGGCCCACGAGCAGTACTTC
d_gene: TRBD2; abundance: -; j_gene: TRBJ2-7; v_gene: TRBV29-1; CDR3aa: CSVEETSSGYEQYF; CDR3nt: TGCAGCGTTGAAGAGACGTCTAGCGGCTACGAGCAGTACTTC
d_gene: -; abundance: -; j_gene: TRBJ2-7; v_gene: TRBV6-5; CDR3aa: CASSDRSAYEQYF; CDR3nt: TGTGCCAGCAGCGACAGAAGCGCCTACGAGCAGTACTTC
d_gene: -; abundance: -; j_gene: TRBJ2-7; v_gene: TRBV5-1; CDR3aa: CASSLGSSLAYEQYF; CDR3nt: TGCGCCAGCAGCTTGGGGTCTAGCTTAGCCTACGAGCAGTACTTC
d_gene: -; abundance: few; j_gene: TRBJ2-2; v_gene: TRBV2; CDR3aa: CASRANTEGFRELFF; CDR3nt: TGTGCCAGCAGAGCAAATACCGAGGGTTTCCGGGAGCTGTTTTTT
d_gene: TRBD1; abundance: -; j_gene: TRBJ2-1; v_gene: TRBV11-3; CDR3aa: CASSLDRTGSYNEQFF; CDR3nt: TGTGCCAGCAGCTTAGACAGGACAGGGTCCTACAATGAGCAGTTCTTC
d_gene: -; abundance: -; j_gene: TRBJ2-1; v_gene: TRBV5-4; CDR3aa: CASSLVELASYNEQFF; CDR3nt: TGTGCCAGCAGCTTGGTCGAACTAGCTTCCTACAATGAGCAGTTCTTC
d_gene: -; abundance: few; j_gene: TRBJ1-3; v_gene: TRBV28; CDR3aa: CASSFTGAGNTIYF; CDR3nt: TGTGCCAGCAGTTTTACGGGGGCTGGAAACACCATATATTTT
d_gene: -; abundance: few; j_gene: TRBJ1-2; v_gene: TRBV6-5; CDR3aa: CASSRTVPGEGYTF; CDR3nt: TGTGCCAGCAGTCGTACGGTCCCGGGGGAAGGCTACACCTTC
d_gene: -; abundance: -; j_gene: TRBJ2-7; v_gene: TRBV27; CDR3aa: CASSTAQGLYEQYF; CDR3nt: TGTGCCAGCAGTACGGCACAGGGTTTATACGAGCAGTACTTC
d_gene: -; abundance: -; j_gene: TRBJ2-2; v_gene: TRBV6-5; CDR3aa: CASLSVTGELFF; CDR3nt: TGTGCCAGCCTAAGCGTAACCGGGGAGCTGTTTTTT
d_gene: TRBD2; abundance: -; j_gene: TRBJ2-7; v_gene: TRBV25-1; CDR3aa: CASSEGGTSGYEQYF; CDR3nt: TGTGCCAGCAGCGAAGGCGGGACTAGCGGCTACGAGCAGTACTTC